Following are 16 T cell receptor beta chains from one sample sequenced in a study of untreated major depressive disorder. General study points: Compared with controls, depressed patients showed more TRBV05-01 (Vbeta 5.1) usage in CD4+ T cells.

Their recognized antigens are unknown. TCRdb's table, derived via immunoSEQ multiplex PCR, lists solely in-frame clones and lacks some. The data hold roughly 17,000 clones, with approximately 92% observed a single time. Sequences were obtained from CD4+ T cells from PBMCs. These receptors were collected from a woman aged 40 to 55 with major depressive disorder.

As for this clone: One end of the junction does not line up with germline, which may come from a read error. V and J are TRBV5-6 and TRBJ2-7; tentatively, D is TRBD1 or TRBD2 (5 bases each). The CDR3 sequence is 16 residues long. From germline, CDR1 is SGHDT and CDR2 YYEEEE. For the CDR3, the DNA is TGTGCCAGCACCTTGGAGCCGAGGGACGGGACCTACGAGCAGTACTTC. Translation gives CASTLEPRDGTYEQYF.

This chain uses TRBV12-5 with TRBJ1-2, with a tentative D call TRBD1 (5 bases). Trimming stripped 3 bases from V and 5 bases from J, with 10 bases between. CDR1 and CDR2 from the germline V gene are LGHNT and FRNRAP. The CDR3 has 13 residues. The CDR3 loop is CASGLLGTYGYTF. The CDR3 DNA is TGTGCTAGTGGTTTATTGGGGACTTATGGCTACACCTTC.

The rearrangement joins TRBV15 to TRBJ2-1; the match to TRBD2 covers 10 bases. Germline trimming cut 0 bases from V and 8 bases from J; bases unmatched to any gene: 7. CDR1 and CDR2 from the germline V gene are LNHNV and YYDKDF (reference sequence). The CDR3 sequence is 16 residues long. CDR3: CATSRDTLAGAHEQFF. For the CDR3, the DNA is TGTGCCACCAGCAGAGATACCCTAGCGGGGGCCCATGAGCAGTTCTTC.

This chain connects TRBV6-6 to TRBJ2-5; D unclear. From germline, CDR1 is MNHNY and CDR2 SVGAGI (reference sequence). The V gene lost 0 bases and the J gene lost 2 bases, with 10 bases spanning the gap. The CDR3 contains 15 residues. The CDR3 region is CASSYSRAIQETQYF. Here the CDR3 DNA reads TGTGCCAGCAGTTACTCGAGAGCAATTCAAGAGACCCAGTACTTC.

V is TRBV2 and J is TRBJ1-4; 7 bases agree with TRBD1. CDR3 size: 13 residues. J was trimmed by 4 bases and V by 7 bases; bases with no gene match: 3. CDR1 and CDR2 (germline): SNHLY, FYNNEI. The CDR3 here is CASTGTVNEKLFF. In DNA, the CDR3 is TGTGCCAGCACCGGGACAGTTAATGAAAAACTGTTTTTT.

This chain joins TRBV9 and TRBJ2-1, with D possibly being TRBD2 (5 bases). The germline gives CDR1 SGDLS, CDR2 YYNGEE. Deletions cut 0 bases from V and 2 bases from J, with 9 bases between. The CDR3 is 15 amino acids. The CDR3 region is CASSVVGGPYNEQFF. CDR3 DNA: TGTGCCAGCAGCGTAGTCGGCGGGCCCTACAATGAGCAGTTCTTC.

This clone has only one observation. The chain uses TRBV6-1 and TRBJ2-1, with D tentatively TRBD1 (6 bases). V was shortened by 7 bases and J by 2 bases, with 15 bases between the two germline ends. In germline, CDR1 is MNHNS, CDR2 SASEGT. The CDR3 contains 15 residues. The CDR3 bases are TGTGCCAGCACTCCTTGGGGACAAGCCTACAATGAGCAGTTCTTC. Translated, it gives CASTPWGQAYNEQFF.

This rearrangement joins TRBV5-1 to TRBJ1-1; D gene unclear. The V end was cut by 2 bases, the J end by 5 bases, with 13 bases between. Looked up from germline, CDR1 is SGHRS and CDR2 is YFSETQ. The CDR3 consists of 14 residues. The chain's CDR3 is CASSFSRGGTEAFF. DNA of the CDR3: TGCGCCAGCAGCTTTTCGCGGGGTGGAACTGAAGCTTTCTTT.

The chain has TRBV5-4 and TRBJ2-3, with no clear D. The CDR3 runs to 13 residues. With 3 bases removed from V and 2 bases from J, the gap between germline ends came to 7 bases. The germline CDR1 and CDR2 sequences are SGHNT and YYREEE (reference sequence). The CDR3 spells CASSSSFTDTQYF. The CDR3 nucleotides are TGTGCCAGCAGCTCCAGTTTCACAGATACGCAGTATTTT.

The gene calls are TRBV9 and TRBJ2-5, with D unresolved. Germline V CDR1 and CDR2: SGDLS, YYNGEE. V was cut by 0 bases and J by 5 bases, with 11 bases left in between. The CDR3 totals 14 residues. The CDR3, as DNA: TGTGCCAGCAGCGTAGACCCCAAGTGGGAGACCCAGTACTTC. This codes for CASSVDPKWETQYF.

About this clone itself: An end of the junction does not agree with germline; a read error may underlie this. CDR3 amino acids: CASSQVDLVSHNEQFF. The CDR3 DNA is TGCGCCAGCAGCCAAGTAGATCTAGTCTCCCACAATGAGCAGTTCTTC. J is TRBJ2-1 and V is TRBV4-1, with D unclear. The CDR3 loop spans 16 amino acids. Per the germline V gene, CDR1 is MGHRA and CDR2 is YSYEKL.

This clone was detected a few times. The rearrangement uses TRBV14 and TRBJ1-2; D not resolved. Germline V gene lookup returns CDR1 SGHDN and CDR2 FVKESK. The CDR3 is 13 residues long. Trimming pared 0 bases from V and 0 bases from J, leaving 2 bases between. This chain's CDR3 is CASSQDPNYGYTF. CDR3 nucleotide sequence: TGTGCCAGCAGCCAAGATCCTAACTATGGCTACACCTTC.

V is TRBV9 and J is TRBJ2-2, with 10 bases identical to TRBD2. The CDR3 length is 19 residues. Germline CDR1 SGDLS, CDR2 YYNGEE. Trimming removed 0 bases from V and 2 bases from J; junction bases left unmatched: 10. CDR3 sequence reads: CASSVDSSGSLTNTGELFF. Here the CDR3 DNA reads TGTGCCAGCAGCGTAGATTCTAGCGGGAGTTTAACTAACACCGGGGAGCTGTTTTTT.

V and J are TRBV15 and TRBJ2-5; no firm D call. V shed 0 bases and J shed 5 bases, with 4 bases lying between them. CDR1 LNHNV and CDR2 YYDKDF come from the germline V gene (reference sequence). The length of the CDR3 is 12 residues. The CDR3 loop is CATSRDWETQYF. The DNA for the CDR3 is TGTGCCACCAGCAGAGATTGGGAGACCCAGTACTTC. Full variable domain (rest looked up from reference TRBV15 and TRBJ2-5): DAMVIQNPRYQVTQFGKPVTLSCSQTLNHNVMYWYQQKSSQAPKLLFHYYDKDFNNEADTPDNFQSRRPNTSFCFLDIRSPGLGDTAMYLCATSRDWETQYFGPGTRLLVL.

This clone was recorded a few times. The chain carries TRBV5-1 and TRBJ2-5; D assignment may be TRBD1 or TRBD2 (6 bases each). The CDR3 sequence is 16 residues long. Trimming left V 1 base short and J 4 bases short, with 17 bases between. Germline CDR1 reads SGHRS; CDR2 reads YFSETQ. The CDR3 here is CASSLSLSGGGETQYF. The CDR3 DNA follows: TGCGCCAGCAGCTTGTCTTTGAGCGGAGGGGGAGAGACCCAGTACTTC.

This clone was detected only once. The rearrangement links TRBV4-3 to TRBJ2-1; the D gene is possibly TRBD2 (5 bases). CDR1 and CDR2 from the germline V gene are LGHNA and YSLEER. The V gene lost 4 bases and the J gene lost 5 bases, with 12 bases spanning the gap. This CDR3 is built from 14 residues. CDR3 nucleotide sequence: TGCGCCAGCAGCCTCGACTACGATAACAATGAGCAGTTCTTC. Translated: CASSLDYDNNEQFF.